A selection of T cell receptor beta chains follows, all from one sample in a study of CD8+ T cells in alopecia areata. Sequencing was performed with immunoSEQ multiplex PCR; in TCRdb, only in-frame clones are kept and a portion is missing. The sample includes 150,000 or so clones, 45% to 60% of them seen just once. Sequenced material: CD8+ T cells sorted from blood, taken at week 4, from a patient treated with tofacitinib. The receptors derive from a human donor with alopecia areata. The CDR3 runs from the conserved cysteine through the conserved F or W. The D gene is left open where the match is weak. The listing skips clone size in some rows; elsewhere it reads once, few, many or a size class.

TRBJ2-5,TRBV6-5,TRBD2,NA,CASSRTSGGGETQYF,TGTGCCAGCAGTCGGACTAGCGGGGGGGGAGAGACCCAGTACTTC
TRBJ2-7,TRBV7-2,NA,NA,CASSFFNSGTYEQYF,TGTGCCAGCAGCTTCTTTAACAGCGGAACCTACGAGCAGTACTTC
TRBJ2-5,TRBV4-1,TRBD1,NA,CASSQGQGIDWETQYF,TGCGCCAGCAGCCAAGGACAGGGTATCGACTGGGAGACCCAGTACTTC
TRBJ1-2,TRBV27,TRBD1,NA,CASSWDRRTGDNYGYTF,TGTGCCAGCAGTTGGGACCGTAGGACAGGGGATAACTATGGCTACACCTTC
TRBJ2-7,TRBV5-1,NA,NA,CASSLEGGLNEQYF,TGCGCCAGCAGCTTGGAAGGGGGTTTGAACGAGCAGTACTTC
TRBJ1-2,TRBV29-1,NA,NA,CSVVWEAYGYTF,TGCAGCGTTGTTTGGGAGGCCTATGGCTACACCTTC
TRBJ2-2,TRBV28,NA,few,CASSLPGELFF,TGTGCCAGCAGTTTGCCCGGGGAGCTGTTTTTT
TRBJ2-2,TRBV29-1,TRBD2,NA,CSVEEGLAGGPHTGELFF,TGCAGCGTTGAAGAAGGACTAGCGGGGGGACCCCACACCGGGGAGCTGTTTTTT
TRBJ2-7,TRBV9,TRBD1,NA,CASSPVGGQDEQYF,TGTGCCAGCAGCCCAGTAGGGGGACAGGACGAGCAGTACTTC
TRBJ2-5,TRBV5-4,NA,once,CASSTQGEGTQETQYF,TGTGCCAGCTCTACCCAGGGGGAGGGCACCCAAGAGACCCAGTACTTC
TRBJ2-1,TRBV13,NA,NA,CASSRRGAGEQFF,TGTGCCAGCAGCCGACGGGGGGCCGGTGAGCAGTTCTTC
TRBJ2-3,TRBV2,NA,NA,CASSYAGGPAVDTQYF,TGTGCCAGCAGCTACGCCGGGGGACCGGCAGTGGATACGCAGTATTTT
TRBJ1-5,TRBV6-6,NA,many,CASSPPGYDQPQHF,TGTGCCAGCAGTCCTCCGGGGTACGATCAGCCCCAGCATTTT
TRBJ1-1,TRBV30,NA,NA,CAWSPLGTEAFF,TGTGCCTGGAGTCCACTAGGGACTGAAGCTTTCTTT
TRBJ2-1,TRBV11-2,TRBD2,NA,CASSLHTSGGPDNEQFF,TGTGCCAGCAGCTTACATACTAGCGGGGGGCCTGACAATGAGCAGTTCTTC
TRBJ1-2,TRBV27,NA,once,CASSLSTGLYGYTF,TGTGCCAGCAGTTTATCGACAGGACTCTATGGCTACACCTTC
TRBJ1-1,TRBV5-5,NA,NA,CASSPVGTEAFF,TGTGCCAGCAGTCCCGTGGGCACTGAAGCTTTCTTT
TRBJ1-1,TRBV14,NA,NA,CASSGARANTEAFF,TGTGCCAGCAGCGGGGCCAGGGCGAACACTGAAGCTTTCTTT
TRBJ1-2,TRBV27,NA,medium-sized,CASSSDREIYGYTF,TGTGCCAGCAGTTCGGACAGAGAGATATATGGCTACACCTTC
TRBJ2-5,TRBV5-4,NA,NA,CASRKSDQETQYF,TGTGCCAGCAGGAAGTCAGACCAAGAGACCCAGTACTTC
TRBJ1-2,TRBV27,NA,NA,CASSPGTSENYGYTF,TGTGCCAGCAGTCCCGGGACATCCGAGAACTATGGCTACACCTTC
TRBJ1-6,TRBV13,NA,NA,CASSQGGGPPNSPLHF,TGTGCCAGCAGCCAAGGCGGGGGACCACCAAATTCACCCCTCCACTTT
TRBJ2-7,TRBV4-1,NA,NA,CASSQWQSYEQYF,TGCGCCAGCAGCCAATGGCAAAGCTATGAGCAGTACTTC
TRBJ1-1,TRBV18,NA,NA,CASSPGGMNTEAFF,TGTGCCAGCTCACCAGGCGGGATGAACACTGAAGCTTTCTTT
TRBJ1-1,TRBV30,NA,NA,CAWSVGQRSEAFF,TGTGCCTGGAGTGTGGGGCAGCGCTCTGAAGCTTTCTTT
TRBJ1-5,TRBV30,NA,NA,CAWSVWQENQPQHF,TGTGCCTGGAGTGTATGGCAGGAAAATCAGCCCCAGCATTTT
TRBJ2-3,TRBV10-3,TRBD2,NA,CAISTSGADTQYF,TGTGCCATCAGTACTAGCGGGGCAGATACGCAGTATTTT
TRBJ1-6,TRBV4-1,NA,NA,CASSQVGSPLHF,TGCGCCAGCAGCCAAGTGGGCTCACCCCTCCACTTT
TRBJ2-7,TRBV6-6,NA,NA,CASSPLPTYEQYF,TGTGCCAGCAGTCCCCTCCCCACCTACGAGCAGTACTTC
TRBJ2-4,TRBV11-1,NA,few,CASSPPYEGLDIQYF,TGTGCCAGCAGTCCCCCGTATGAGGGCTTAGACATTCAGTACTTC
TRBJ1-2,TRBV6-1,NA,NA,CASSDLGSYGYTF,TGTGCCAGCAGTGACCTGGGCTCCTATGGCTACACCTTC
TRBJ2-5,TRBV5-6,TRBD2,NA,CASSLLALAETQYF,TGTGCCAGCAGCTTACTAGCGCTCGCCGAGACCCAGTACTTC
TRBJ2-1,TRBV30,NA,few,CAWTVISSSEQFF,TGTGCCTGGACGGTAATCTCTAGTTCGGAGCAGTTCTTC